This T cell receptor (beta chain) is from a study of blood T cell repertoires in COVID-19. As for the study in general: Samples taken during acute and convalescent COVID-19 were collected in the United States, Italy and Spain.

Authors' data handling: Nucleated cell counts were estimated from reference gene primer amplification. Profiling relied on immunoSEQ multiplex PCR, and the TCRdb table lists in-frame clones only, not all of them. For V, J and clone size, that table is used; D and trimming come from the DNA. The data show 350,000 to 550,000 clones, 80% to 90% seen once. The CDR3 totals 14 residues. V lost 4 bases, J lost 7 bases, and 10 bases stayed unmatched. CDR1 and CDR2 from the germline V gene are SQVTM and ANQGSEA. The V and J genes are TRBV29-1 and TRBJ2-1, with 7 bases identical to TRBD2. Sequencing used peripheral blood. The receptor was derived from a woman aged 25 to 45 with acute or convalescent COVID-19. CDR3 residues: CSVVGSAGRNEQFF. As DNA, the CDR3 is TGCAGCGTTGTAGGTTCAGCGGGGAGGAATGAGCAGTTCTTC.